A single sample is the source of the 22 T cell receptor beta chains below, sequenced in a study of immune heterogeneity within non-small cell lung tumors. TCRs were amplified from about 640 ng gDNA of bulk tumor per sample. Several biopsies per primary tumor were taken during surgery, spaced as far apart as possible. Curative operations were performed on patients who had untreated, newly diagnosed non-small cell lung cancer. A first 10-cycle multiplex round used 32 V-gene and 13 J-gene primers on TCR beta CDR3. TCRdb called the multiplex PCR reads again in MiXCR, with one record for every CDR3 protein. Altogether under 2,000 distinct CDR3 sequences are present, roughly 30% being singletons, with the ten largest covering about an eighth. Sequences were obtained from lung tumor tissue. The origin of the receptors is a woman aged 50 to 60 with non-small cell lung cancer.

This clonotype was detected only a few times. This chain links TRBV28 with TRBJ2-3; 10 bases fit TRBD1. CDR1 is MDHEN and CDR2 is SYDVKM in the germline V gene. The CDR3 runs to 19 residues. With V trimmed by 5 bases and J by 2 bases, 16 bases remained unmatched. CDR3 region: CASSPGWATGGIFTDTQYF. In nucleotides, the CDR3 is TGTGCCAGCAGTCCTGGGTGGGCGACAGGGGGCATATTCACAGATACGCAGTATTTT.

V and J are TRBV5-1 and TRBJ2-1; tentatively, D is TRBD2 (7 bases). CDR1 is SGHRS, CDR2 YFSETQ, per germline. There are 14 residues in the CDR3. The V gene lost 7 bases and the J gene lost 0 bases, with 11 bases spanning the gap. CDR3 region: CASGGASSYNEQFF. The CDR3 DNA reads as TGCGCCAGCGGGGGGGCCAGCTCCTACAATGAGCAGTTCTTC.

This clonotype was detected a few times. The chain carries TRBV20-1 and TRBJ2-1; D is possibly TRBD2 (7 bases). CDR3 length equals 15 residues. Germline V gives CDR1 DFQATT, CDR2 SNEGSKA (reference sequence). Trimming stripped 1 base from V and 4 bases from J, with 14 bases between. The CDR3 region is CSARVGGGWYNEQFF. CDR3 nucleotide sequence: TGCAGTGCTAGAGTAGGGGGGGGTTGGTACAATGAGCAGTTCTTC.

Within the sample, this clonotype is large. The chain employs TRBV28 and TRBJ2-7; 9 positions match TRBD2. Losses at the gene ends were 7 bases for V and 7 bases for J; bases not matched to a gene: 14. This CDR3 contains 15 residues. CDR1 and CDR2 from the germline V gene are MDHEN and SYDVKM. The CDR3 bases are TGTGCCAGCACCTCCCTGGGCGGGGGGGCGAGAGAGCAGTACTTC. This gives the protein CASTSLGGGAREQYF.

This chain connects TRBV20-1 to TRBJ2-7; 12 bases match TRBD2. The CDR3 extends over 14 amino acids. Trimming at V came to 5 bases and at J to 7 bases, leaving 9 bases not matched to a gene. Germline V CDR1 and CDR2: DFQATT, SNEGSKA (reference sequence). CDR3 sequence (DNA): TGCAGTGCTTTCGCTAGCGGGGGGGCCGATGAGCAGTACTTC. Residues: CSAFASGGADEQYF.

CDR3 loop: CASSQEGQGVYEQYF. CDR3 DNA sequence: TGTGCCAGCAGCCAGGAGGGACAGGGTGTGTACGAGCAGTACTTC. The chain joins TRBV7-9 to TRBJ2-7, with TRBD1 identical over 9 bases. V shed 5 bases, J shed 4 bases, and the junction held 9 bases outside the gene matches. Germline assignment: CDR1 SEHNR and CDR2 FQNEAQ (reference sequence). This CDR3 spans 15 amino acids.

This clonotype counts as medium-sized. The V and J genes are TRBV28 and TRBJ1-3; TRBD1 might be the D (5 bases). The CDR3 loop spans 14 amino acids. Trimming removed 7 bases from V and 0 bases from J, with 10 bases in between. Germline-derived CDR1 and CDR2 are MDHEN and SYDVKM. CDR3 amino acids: CASIDSYSGNTIYF. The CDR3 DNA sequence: TGTGCCAGCATCGACAGTTACTCTGGAAACACCATATATTTT.

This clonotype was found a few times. CDR3 sequence reads: CSARDPRTVYGYTF. CDR3 nucleotide sequence: TGCAGTGCTAGAGACCCGAGGACAGTCTATGGCTACACCTTC. V and J are TRBV20-1 and TRBJ1-2; D might be TRBD1 (6 bases). The CDR3 has 14 amino acids. V was trimmed by 0 bases and J by 4 bases, leaving 12 bases between them. Germline V gene lookup returns CDR1 DFQATT and CDR2 SNEGSKA (reference sequence).

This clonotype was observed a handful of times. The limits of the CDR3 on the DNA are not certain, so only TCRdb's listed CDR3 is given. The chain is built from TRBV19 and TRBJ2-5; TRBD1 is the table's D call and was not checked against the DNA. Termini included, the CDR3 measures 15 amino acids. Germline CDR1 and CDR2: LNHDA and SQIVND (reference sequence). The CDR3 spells CASTSGRGKQETQYF.

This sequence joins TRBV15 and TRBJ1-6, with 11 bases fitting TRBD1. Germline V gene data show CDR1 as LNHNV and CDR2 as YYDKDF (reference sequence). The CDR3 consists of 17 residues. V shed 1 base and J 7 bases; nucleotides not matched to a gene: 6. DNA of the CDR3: TGTGCCACCAGCAGAGGAGGACAGGGGGCAAGAAATTCACCCCTCCACTTT. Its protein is CATSRGGQGARNSPLHF.

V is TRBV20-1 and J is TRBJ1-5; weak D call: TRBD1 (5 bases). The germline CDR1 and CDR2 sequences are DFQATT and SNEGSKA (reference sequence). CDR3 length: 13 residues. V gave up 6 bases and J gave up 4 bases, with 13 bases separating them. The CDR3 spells CSARQPQNQPQHF. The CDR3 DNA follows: TGCAGTGCGCGACAGCCCCAAAATCAGCCCCAGCATTTT.

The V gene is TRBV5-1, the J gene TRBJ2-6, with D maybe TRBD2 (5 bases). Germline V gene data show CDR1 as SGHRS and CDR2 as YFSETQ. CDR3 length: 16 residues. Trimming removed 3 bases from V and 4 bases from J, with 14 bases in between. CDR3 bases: TGCGCCAGCAGCTGGAATACAGCGGTGGGGGCCAACGTCCTGACTTTC. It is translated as CASSWNTAVGANVLTF.

The CDR3 region has the DNA TGCAGTGCTGGGATAGCGGGGAGACGGGTGCAGTTCTTC. Translating gives CSAGIAGRRVQFF. The rearrangement links TRBV20-1 to TRBJ2-1, with 8 positions matching TRBD2. Germline CDR1 reads DFQATT; CDR2 reads SNEGSKA (reference sequence). The CDR3 spans 13 residues. With 5 bases clipped from V and 12 bases from J, the junction kept 12 bases outside the gene matches.

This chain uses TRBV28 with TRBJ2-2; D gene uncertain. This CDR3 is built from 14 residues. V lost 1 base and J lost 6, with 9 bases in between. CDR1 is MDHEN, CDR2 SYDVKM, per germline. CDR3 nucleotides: TGTGCCAGCAGTTTATCATTCCGCGCCGGGGAGCTGTTTTTT. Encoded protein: CASSLSFRAGELFF.

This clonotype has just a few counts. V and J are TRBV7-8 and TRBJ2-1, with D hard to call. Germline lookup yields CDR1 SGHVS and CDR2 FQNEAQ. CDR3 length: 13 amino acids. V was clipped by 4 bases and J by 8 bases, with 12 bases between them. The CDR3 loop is CASSSPRRDEQFF. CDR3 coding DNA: TGTGCCAGCAGCTCCCCCCGAAGGGATGAGCAGTTCTTC.

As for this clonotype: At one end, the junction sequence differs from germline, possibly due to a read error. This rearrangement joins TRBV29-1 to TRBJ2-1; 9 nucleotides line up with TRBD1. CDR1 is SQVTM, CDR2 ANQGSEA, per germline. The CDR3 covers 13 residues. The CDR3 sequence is CIVVPGGQGLGFF. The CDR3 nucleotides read TGCATCGTTGTCCCTGGGGGACAGGGTTTGGGGTTCTTC.

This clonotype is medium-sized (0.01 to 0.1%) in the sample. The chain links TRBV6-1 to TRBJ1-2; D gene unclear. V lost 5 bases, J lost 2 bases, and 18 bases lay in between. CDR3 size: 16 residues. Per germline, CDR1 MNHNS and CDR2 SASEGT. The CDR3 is CASSSRRLTANYGYTF. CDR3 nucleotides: TGTGCCAGCAGTTCCCGAAGACTTACTGCCAACTATGGCTACACCTTC.

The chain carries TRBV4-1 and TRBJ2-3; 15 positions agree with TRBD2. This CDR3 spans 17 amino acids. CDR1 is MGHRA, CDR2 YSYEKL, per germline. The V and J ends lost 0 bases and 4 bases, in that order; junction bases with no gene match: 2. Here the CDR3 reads CASSQDGTSGGSDTQYF. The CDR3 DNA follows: TGCGCCAGCAGCCAAGATGGGACTAGCGGGGGGTCAGATACGCAGTATTTT.

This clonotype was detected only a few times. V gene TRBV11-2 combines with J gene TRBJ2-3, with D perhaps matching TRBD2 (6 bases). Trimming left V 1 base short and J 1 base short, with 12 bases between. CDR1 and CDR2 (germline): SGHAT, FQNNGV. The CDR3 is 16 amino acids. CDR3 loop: CASSLVGRRGTDTQYF. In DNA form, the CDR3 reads TGTGCCAGCAGCTTAGTAGGGAGGCGGGGCACAGATACGCAGTATTTT.

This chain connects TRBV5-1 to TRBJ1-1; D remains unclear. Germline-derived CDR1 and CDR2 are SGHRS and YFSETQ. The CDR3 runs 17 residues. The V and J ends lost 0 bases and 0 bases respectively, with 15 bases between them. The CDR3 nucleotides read TGCGCCAGCAGCTTGGCGGGGAAGAGGCTATTGAACACTGAAGCTTTCTTT. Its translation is CASSLAGKRLLNTEAFF.

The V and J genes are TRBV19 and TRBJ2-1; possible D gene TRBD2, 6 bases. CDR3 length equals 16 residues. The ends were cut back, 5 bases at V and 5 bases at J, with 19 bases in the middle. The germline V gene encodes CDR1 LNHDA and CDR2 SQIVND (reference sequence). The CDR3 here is CASSVNGGAPNNEQFF. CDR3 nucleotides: TGTGCCAGTAGTGTTAATGGCGGGGCACCCAACAATGAGCAGTTCTTC. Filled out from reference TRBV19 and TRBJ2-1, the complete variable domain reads DGGITQSPKYLFRKEGQNVTLSCEQNLNHDAMYWYRQDPGQGLRLIYYSQIVNDFQKGDIAEGYSVSREKKESFPLTVTSAQKNPTAFYLCASSVNGGAPNNEQFFGPGTRLTVL.

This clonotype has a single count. The CDR3 region has the DNA TGTGCCAGCAGCCCTGGGACAGGGGGACGTTCACCCCTCCACTTT. Amino acids: CASSPGTGGRSPLHF. The chain couples TRBV27 to TRBJ1-6, with 11 bases that match TRBD1. Trimming took 6 bases from V and 9 from J; bases not matched to a gene: 7. The CDR3 is 15 amino acids. CDR1 and CDR2 (germline): MNHEY, SMNVEV (reference sequence).